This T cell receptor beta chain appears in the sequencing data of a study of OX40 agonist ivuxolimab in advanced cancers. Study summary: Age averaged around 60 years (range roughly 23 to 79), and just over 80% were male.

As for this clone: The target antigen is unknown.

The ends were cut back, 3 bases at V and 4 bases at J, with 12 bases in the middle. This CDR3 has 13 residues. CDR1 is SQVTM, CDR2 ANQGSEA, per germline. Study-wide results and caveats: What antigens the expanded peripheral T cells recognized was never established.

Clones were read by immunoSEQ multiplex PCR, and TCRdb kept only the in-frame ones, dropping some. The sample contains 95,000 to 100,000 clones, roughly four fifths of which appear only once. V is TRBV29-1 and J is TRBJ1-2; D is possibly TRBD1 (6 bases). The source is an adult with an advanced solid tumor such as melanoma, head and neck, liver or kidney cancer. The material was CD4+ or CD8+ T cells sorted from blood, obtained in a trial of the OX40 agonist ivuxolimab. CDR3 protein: CSVEQGLAYGYTF. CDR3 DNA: TGCAGCGTTGAGCAGGGGCTTGCCTATGGCTACACCTTC.